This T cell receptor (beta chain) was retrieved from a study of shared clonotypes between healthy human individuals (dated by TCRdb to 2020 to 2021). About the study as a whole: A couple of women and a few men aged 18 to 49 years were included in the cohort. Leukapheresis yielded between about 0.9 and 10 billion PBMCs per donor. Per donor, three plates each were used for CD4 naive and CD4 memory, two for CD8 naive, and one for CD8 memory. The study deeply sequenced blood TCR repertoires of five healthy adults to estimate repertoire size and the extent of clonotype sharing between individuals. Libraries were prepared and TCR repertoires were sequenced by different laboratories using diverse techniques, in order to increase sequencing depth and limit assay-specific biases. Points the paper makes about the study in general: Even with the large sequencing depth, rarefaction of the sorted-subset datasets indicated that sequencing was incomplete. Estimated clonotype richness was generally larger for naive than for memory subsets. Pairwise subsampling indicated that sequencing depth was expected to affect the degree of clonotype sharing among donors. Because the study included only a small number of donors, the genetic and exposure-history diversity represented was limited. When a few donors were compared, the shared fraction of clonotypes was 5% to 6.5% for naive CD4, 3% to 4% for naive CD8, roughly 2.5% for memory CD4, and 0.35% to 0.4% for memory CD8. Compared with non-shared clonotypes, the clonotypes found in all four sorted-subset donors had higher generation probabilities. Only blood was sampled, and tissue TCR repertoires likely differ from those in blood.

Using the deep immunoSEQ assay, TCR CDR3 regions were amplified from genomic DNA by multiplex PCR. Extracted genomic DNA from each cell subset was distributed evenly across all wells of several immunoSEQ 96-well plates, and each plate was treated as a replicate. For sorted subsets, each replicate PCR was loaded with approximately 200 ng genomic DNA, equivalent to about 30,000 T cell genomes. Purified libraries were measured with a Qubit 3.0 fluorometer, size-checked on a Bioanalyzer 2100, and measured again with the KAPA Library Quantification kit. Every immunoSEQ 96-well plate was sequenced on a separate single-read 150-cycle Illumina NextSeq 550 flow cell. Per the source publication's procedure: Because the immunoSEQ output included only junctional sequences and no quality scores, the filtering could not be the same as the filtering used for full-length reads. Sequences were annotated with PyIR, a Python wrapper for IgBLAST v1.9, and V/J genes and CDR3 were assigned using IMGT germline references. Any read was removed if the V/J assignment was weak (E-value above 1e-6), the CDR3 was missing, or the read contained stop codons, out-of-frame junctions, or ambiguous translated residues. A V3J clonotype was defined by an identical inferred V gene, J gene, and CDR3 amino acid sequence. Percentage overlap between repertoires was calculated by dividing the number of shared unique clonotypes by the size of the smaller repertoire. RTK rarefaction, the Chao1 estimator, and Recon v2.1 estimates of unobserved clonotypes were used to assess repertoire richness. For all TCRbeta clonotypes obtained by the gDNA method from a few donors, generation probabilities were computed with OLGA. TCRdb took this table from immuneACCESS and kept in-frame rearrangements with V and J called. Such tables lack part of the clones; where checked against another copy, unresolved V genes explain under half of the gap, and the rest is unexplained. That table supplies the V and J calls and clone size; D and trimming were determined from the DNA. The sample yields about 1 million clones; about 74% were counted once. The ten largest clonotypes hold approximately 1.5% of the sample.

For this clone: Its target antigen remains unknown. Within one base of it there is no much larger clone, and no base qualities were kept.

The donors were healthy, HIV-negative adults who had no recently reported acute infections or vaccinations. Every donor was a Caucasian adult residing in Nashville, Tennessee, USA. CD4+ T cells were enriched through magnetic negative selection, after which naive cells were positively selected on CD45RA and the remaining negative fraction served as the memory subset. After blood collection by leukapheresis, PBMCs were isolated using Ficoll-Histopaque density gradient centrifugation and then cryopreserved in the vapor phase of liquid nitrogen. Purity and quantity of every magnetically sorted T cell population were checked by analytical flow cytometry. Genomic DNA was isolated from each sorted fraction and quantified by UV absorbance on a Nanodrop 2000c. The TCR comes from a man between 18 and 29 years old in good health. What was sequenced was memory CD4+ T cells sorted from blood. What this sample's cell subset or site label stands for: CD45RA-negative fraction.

The nucleotide sequence is given as TGTGCCAGCAGCTTAGGACCGGGACAGGGTTTCAATCAGCCCCAGCATTTT. It translates to CASSLGPGQGFNQPQHF. The rearrangement combines TRBV7-2 with TRBJ1-5, with 9 bases matching TRBD1. For this chain, trimming is 1 base at the V end and 3 bases at the J end, and the number of junction bases without a gene match is 7. Counted from cysteine to phenylalanine, this CDR3 has 17 amino acids. Kept here is only the CDR3 DNA, which spans 51 bases and is read in frame from base 1. Taken from the germline V gene, the CDR1 and CDR2 loops are SGHTA and FQGNSA. The CDR3, completed at both ends by the reference TRBV7-2 and TRBJ1-5 genes, gives the full variable domain GAGVSQSPSNKVTEKGKDVELRCDPISGHTALYWYRQSLGQGLEFLIYFQGNSAPDKSGLPSDRFSAERTGGSVSTLTIQRTQQEDSAVYLCASSLGPGQGFNQPQHFGDGTRLSIL.